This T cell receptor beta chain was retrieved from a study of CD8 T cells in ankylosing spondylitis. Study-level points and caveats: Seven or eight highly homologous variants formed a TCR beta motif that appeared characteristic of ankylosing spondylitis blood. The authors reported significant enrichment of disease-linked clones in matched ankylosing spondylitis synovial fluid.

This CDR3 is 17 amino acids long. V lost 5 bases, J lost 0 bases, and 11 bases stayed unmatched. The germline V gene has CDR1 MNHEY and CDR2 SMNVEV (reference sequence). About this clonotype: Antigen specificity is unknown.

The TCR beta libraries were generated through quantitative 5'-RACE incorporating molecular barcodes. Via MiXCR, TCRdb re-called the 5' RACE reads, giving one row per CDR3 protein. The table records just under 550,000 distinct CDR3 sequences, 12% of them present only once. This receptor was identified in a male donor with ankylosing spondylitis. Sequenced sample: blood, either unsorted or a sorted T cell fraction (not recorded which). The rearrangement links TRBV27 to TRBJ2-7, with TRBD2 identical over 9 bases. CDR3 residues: CASSPRSSGASSYEQYF. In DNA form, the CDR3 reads TGTGCCAGCAGTCCGAGATCTAGCGGGGCTAGCTCCTACGAGCAGTACTTC.